This T cell receptor (beta chain) was documented in a study of blood T cell repertoires in COVID-19. At the level of the study: Sample material is recorded as cDNA or gDNA derived from T cells, B-cell-depleted T cells, or PBMCs.

CDR3 size: 15 residues. Germline V gives CDR1 LNHNV, CDR2 YYDKDF (reference sequence). V gave up 1 base and J gave up 3 bases, with 7 bases separating them. In the study's own analysis: Nucleated cell counts were estimated from reference gene primer amplification. Measured with immunoSEQ multiplex PCR; TCRdb has only the in-frame clones, and not every one. V, J and clone size reflect that table, while D and trimming were determined from the DNA. The data show 100,000 or so clones, roughly 88% seen once. Material: peripheral blood. The clonotype originates from a woman aged 60 to 75 with acute or convalescent COVID-19. The chain is built from TRBV15 and TRBJ2-6, with TRBD1 as a possible D gene (5 bases). DNA of the CDR3: TGTGCCACCAGCAGAGGGGGCCTTGGGGCCAACGTCCTGACTTTC. This sequence encodes CATSRGGLGANVLTF.